This entry lists 28 T cell receptor beta chains sequenced from one sample in a study of T cells in Graves' hyperthyroidism and ophthalmopathy. Researchers amplified the TCR beta CDR3 regions from RNA transcripts. The HTBI primer set served for first-round RT-PCR of the TCR CDR3. One entry per CDR3 protein results from TCRdb running MiXCR on the multiplex PCR reads. The table records about 360,000 distinct CDR3 sequences, about 13% of them present only once. Sequenced sample: blood. The receptors derive from a young woman with Graves' hyperthyroidism.

The sample holds many counts of this clonotype. The V call is TRBV5-1, the J call TRBJ1-2; D possibly corresponds to TRBD1 (6 bases). The CDR3 sequence is 13 residues long. Germline CDR1 is SGHRS and CDR2 is YFSETQ. V shed 4 bases and J shed 6 bases, with 13 bases lying between them. The CDR3, as DNA: TGCGCCAGCAGCGTAGGACAGTCGAATGGCTACACCTTC. It encodes CASSVGQSNGYTF.

This clonotype has a count of ten or more. The chain employs TRBV20-1 and TRBJ1-4; D gene uncertain. Trimming left V 6 bases short and J 8 bases short, with 10 bases between. The CDR3 consists of 11 residues. Germline V gene lookup returns CDR1 DFQATT and CDR2 SNEGSKA (reference sequence). The CDR3 protein is CSAPHGEKLFF. CDR3 in DNA: TGCAGTGCGCCGCATGGGGAAAAACTGTTTTTT.

This clonotype was counted many times. V and J are TRBV28 and TRBJ2-2; 7 bases align to TRBD1. CDR1 and CDR2 (germline): MDHEN, SYDVKM. Trimming at V came to 6 bases and at J to 4 bases, leaving 5 bases not matched to a gene. The CDR3 is 14 residues long. The CDR3 DNA reads TGTGCCAGCAGCTCGACAGGGATCACCGGGGAGCTGTTTTTT. It encodes CASSSTGITGELFF.

In this sample, this clonotype turned up many times. This chain connects TRBV2 to TRBJ2-1, with D unclear. The CDR3 is 14 amino acids. V gave up 5 bases and J gave up 4 bases, with 12 bases separating them. Germline CDR1 is SNHLY and CDR2 is FYNNEI. The CDR3 nucleotides read TGTGCCAGCAGTCCGGACCCACCTTACAATGAGCAGTTCTTC. Its protein is CASSPDPPYNEQFF.

J is TRBJ2-1 and V is TRBV11-3; TRBD2 matches 9 bases. CDR3 size: 17 residues. The V segment lost 5 bases and the J segment 3 bases; nucleotides outside the gene matches: 11. Germline CDR1 SGHNT, CDR2 YENEEA. This CDR3 is CASSPASRRGGYNEQFF. The CDR3 DNA reads as TGTGCCAGCAGCCCCGCCTCTAGGCGGGGGGGCTACAATGAGCAGTTCTTC.

The sample holds many counts of this clonotype. One end of the junction varies from germline; a read error may be responsible. The chain joins TRBV11-2 to TRBJ2-1, with 11 nucleotides matching TRBD2. CDR3 size: 18 residues. Germline lookup yields CDR1 SGHAT and CDR2 FQNNGV. The CDR3 loop reads CASSWTSGRLSSYSEQFF. DNA of the CDR3: TGTGCCAGCAGCTGGACTAGCGGGCGTCTTAGCTCCTACAGTGAGCAGTTCTTC.

The chain has TRBV11-2 and TRBJ2-7, with D tentatively TRBD1 (5 bases). With 6 bases removed from V and 3 bases from J, the gap between germline ends came to 15 bases. The CDR3 is 14 residues long. Germline CDR1 is SGHAT and CDR2 is FQNNGV. The CDR3 loop reads CASSVGQGLYEQYF. The DNA of the CDR3 is TGTGCCAGCAGTGTCGGGCAGGGCCTCTACGAGCAGTACTTC.

This clonotype was found many times. This chain joins TRBV11-3 and TRBJ2-2; D is undetermined. Germline-derived CDR1 and CDR2 are SGHNT and YENEEA. CDR3 size: 15 residues. Trimming stripped 3 bases from V and 5 bases from J, with 13 bases between. The CDR3 reads CASSLGQVGTGELFF. The CDR3, as DNA: TGTGCCAGCAGCTTGGGCCAAGTCGGGACCGGGGAGCTGTTTTTT.

In its sample, this clonotype was seen a few times. V gene TRBV12-3 or TRBV12-4 combines with J gene TRBJ2-2, with 9 bases identical to TRBD2. This CDR3 comprises 15 residues. The ends lost 10 bases at V and 6 bases at J; junction bases unmatched: 12. The CDR3 is CATGGREGLAGELFF. DNA for the CDR3: TGTGCCACCGGAGGGCGGGAGGGCCTGGCCGGGGAGCTGTTTTTT.

This clonotype came up many times. The gene calls are TRBV3-1 and TRBJ1-3; D uncertain. The CDR3 spans 17 residues. V was clipped by 2 bases and J by 1 base, with 15 bases between them. Per germline, CDR1 LGHDT and CDR2 YNNKEL (reference sequence). The CDR3 is CASSQPISGSSGNTIYF. CDR3 DNA: TGTGCCAGCAGCCAACCTATTTCCGGGTCTTCTGGAAACACCATATATTTT.

This clonotype was found many times. The gene calls are TRBV6-2 or TRBV6-3 and TRBJ1-5, with D possibly matching TRBD1 (5 bases). Germline CDR1 is MNHEY and CDR2 is SVGEGT. V gave up 2 bases and J gave up 0 bases, with 14 bases separating them. The CDR3 covers 17 residues. The CDR3 DNA is TGTGCCAGCAGTTACGTCACGACAGTGATTAGCAATCAGCCCCAGCATTTT. Protein sequence: CASSYVTTVISNQPQHF.

The CDR3 DNA reads TGTGCCAGTAGTTTCAGCGGGAGGGCCAGATATGAGCAGTTCTTC. Protein sequence: CASSFSGRARYEQFF. The V call is TRBV19, the J call TRBJ2-1; 10 bases agree with TRBD2. Unmatched junction bases numbered 9, after V lost 5 bases and J lost 8 bases. The CDR3 spans 15 residues. CDR1 and CDR2 from the germline V gene are LNHDA and SQIVND (reference sequence).

This clonotype occurred many times. This chain connects TRBV7-9 to TRBJ1-1, with D possibly matching TRBD1 (5 bases). CDR1 SEHNR and CDR2 FQNEAQ come from the germline V gene (reference sequence). Trimming pared 5 bases from V and 6 bases from J, leaving 19 bases between. CDR3 size: 15 residues. CDR3 coding DNA: TGTGCCAGCAGCGACCCCCCCACAGGAATCCCTGAAGCTTTCTTT. Amino acid sequence: CASSDPPTGIPEAFF.

This clonotype has more than one count but fewer than ten. The genes are TRBV6-1 and TRBJ2-3; D is undetermined. Germline CDR1 MNHNS, CDR2 SASEGT. The CDR3 runs to 13 residues. V lost 9 bases to trimming and J lost 6 bases, with 16 bases between them. This CDR3 is CASPTPEKDTQYF. The DNA of the CDR3 is TGTGCCAGTCCGACACCAGAAAAGGATACGCAGTATTTT.

This clonotype was observed many times. The V call is TRBV28, the J call TRBJ2-7, with a tentative D call TRBD2 (6 bases). The germline V gene has CDR1 MDHEN and CDR2 SYDVKM. CDR3 size: 14 residues. Trimming pared 3 bases from V and 4 bases from J, leaving 13 bases between. The CDR3, as DNA: TGTGCCAGCAGTTTTGGGGGGATCAGGTACGAGCAGTACTTC. This sequence encodes CASSFGGIRYEQYF.

This clonotype has more than one count but fewer than ten. The chain recombines TRBV5-1 with TRBJ2-1; D possibly corresponds to TRBD2 (6 bases). CDR3 length: 19 amino acids. Germline CDR1 SGHRS, CDR2 YFSETQ. V shed 3 bases and J shed 0 bases, with 22 bases lying between them. CDR3 amino acids: CASSSRSRDFTLSYNEQFF. Here the CDR3 DNA reads TGCGCCAGCAGCTCTAGATCCCGGGACTTTACCCTCTCCTACAATGAGCAGTTCTTC.

This clonotype was seen ten or more times. The V gene is TRBV7-2, the J gene TRBJ2-3; 10 bases are a match to TRBD2. Germline V gives CDR1 SGHTA, CDR2 FQGNSA. The J segment lost 4 bases and the V segment lost 5 bases, leaving 6 bases of the junction unmatched. This CDR3 contains 15 residues. CDR3 bases: TGTGCCAGCAGCCGGCCAGCGGGAGGGGCAGATACGCAGTATTTT. Its translation: CASSRPAGGADTQYF. The whole variable domain, filled in from reference TRBV7-2 and TRBJ2-3, reads GAGVSQSPSNKVTEKGKDVELRCDPISGHTALYWYRQSLGQGLEFLIYFQGNSAPDKSGLPSDRFSAERTGGSVSTLTIQRTQQEDSAVYLCASSRPAGGADTQYFGPGTRLTVL.

This clonotype was counted ten times or more. The chain is built from TRBV6-1 and TRBJ1-1, with D unclear. From germline, CDR1 is MNHNS and CDR2 SASEGT. The CDR3 is 13 residues long. Trimming pared 8 bases from V and 1 base from J, leaving 11 bases between. CDR3 nucleotides: TGTGCCAGCGCTCAGCGGGGGAACACTGAAGCTTTCTTT. It encodes CASAQRGNTEAFF.

This chain joins TRBV28 and TRBJ2-7; the D gene is possibly TRBD1 (8 bases). The V and J ends lost 2 bases and 5 bases respectively, with 19 bases between them. CDR1 is MDHEN, CDR2 SYDVKM, per germline. The CDR3 is 16 amino acids. The CDR3 is CASSLQYRGGEDEQYF. CDR3 nucleotide sequence: TGTGCCAGCAGTTTACAATACAGGGGGGGCGAAGACGAGCAGTACTTC. The complete variable domain, with remaining parts taken from reference TRBV28 and TRBJ2-7, reads DVKVTQSSRYLVKRTGEKVFLECVQDMDHENMFWYRQDPGLGLRLIYFSYDVKMKEKGDIPEGYSVSREKKERFSLILESASTNQTSMYLCASSLQYRGGEDEQYFGPGTRLTVT.

As to this clonotype: This clone may be a read error of a much larger clone one base away. The gene calls are TRBV5-1 and TRBJ2-7, with D perhaps matching TRBD2 (6 bases). V was pared by 5 bases and J by 5 bases, with 17 bases between. The CDR3 covers 14 residues. The germline CDR1 and CDR2 sequences are SGHRS and YFSETQ. The CDR3 loop reads CASSPILATHEQYF. The CDR3 bases are TGCGCCAGCAGTCCCATACTAGCTACCCACGAGCAGTACTTC.

In this sample, this clonotype turned up many times. The V and J genes are TRBV5-1 and TRBJ2-3; 9 nucleotides align to TRBD2. V was pared by 6 bases and J by 1 base, with 15 bases of the junction left unmatched. The CDR3 totals 18 residues. Germline CDR1 and CDR2: SGHRS and YFSETQ. DNA for the CDR3: TGCGCCAGCACCCCCGAGGTTCTAGCGGGATGGGGCACAGATACGCAGTATTTT. This translates into CASTPEVLAGWGTDTQYF.

This clonotype was detected only a few times. The chain is built from TRBV19 and TRBJ1-1, with a tentative D call TRBD1 (6 bases). The CDR3 has 15 residues. V was pared by 7 bases and J by 1 base, with 16 bases between. Germline V gene lookup returns CDR1 LNHDA and CDR2 SQIVND (reference sequence). The CDR3, as DNA: TGTGCCAGTACTTCGATCGGGGGGGCGAACACTGAAGCTTTCTTT. This gives the protein CASTSIGGANTEAFF.

This clonotype came up many times. The CDR3 DNA reads TGTGCCAGCAGCCCCTGGACAGGGTCGAACACTGAAGCTTTCTTT. It is translated as CASSPWTGSNTEAFF. The rearrangement joins TRBV6-1 to TRBJ1-1, with 8 bases matching TRBD1. Looked up from germline, CDR1 is MNHNS and CDR2 is SASEGT. This CDR3 contains 15 residues. V lost 6 bases, J lost 1 base, and 7 bases stayed unmatched.

The genes are TRBV15 and TRBJ1-1, with no clear D. From germline, CDR1 is LNHNV and CDR2 YYDKDF (reference sequence). Trimming pared 0 bases from V and 3 bases from J, leaving 14 bases between. The CDR3 spans 16 residues. CDR3 DNA sequence: TGTGCCACCAGCAGAGAATTTGAGGTTGGATACACTGAAGCTTTCTTT. This codes for CATSREFEVGYTEAFF.

The rearrangement joins TRBV29-1 to TRBJ2-4; possibly TRBD1 for D (5 bases). CDR1 is SQVTM and CDR2 is ANQGSEA in the germline V gene. The CDR3 runs to 18 residues. Trimming shortened V by 3 bases and J by 3 bases, and 24 bases separated the two germline ends. CDR3: CSVEKTESGPIGKNIQYF. The DNA of the CDR3 is TGCAGCGTTGAGAAGACAGAATCCGGGCCCATAGGCAAAAACATTCAGTACTTC.

This chain joins TRBV6-2 or TRBV6-3 and TRBJ1-5; perhaps TRBD1 as D (5 bases). The CDR3 extends over 15 amino acids. The V and J ends lost 7 bases and 4 bases respectively, with 17 bases between them. Germline V gene data show CDR1 as MNHEY and CDR2 as SVGEGT. The CDR3 is CASTPPGSRNQPQHF. The CDR3 DNA reads as TGTGCCAGCACCCCTCCAGGGTCTCGAAATCAGCCCCAGCATTTT.

This clonotype was seen at least ten times. The genes are TRBV28 and TRBJ1-2; D gene uncertain. This CDR3 comprises 13 residues. V lost 3 bases, J lost 3 bases, and 8 bases lay in between. Germline values: CDR1 MDHEN, CDR2 SYDVKM. CDR3 loop: CASSFKADYGYTF. The CDR3 coding sequence is TGTGCCAGCAGTTTTAAGGCCGACTATGGCTACACCTTC.

In the case of this clonotype: A much larger clone sits a single nucleotide away, making a read error possible. This rearrangement joins TRBV6-1 to TRBJ1-2, with D perhaps TRBD1 (6 bases). The CDR3 runs 13 residues. V lost 3 bases, J lost 8 bases, and 13 bases lay in between. CDR1 and CDR2 (germline): MNHNS, SASEGT. The CDR3 loop is CASSDRRGGGYTF. The CDR3 DNA reads TGTGCCAGCAGTGATCGCAGGGGCGGCGGCTACACCTTC.